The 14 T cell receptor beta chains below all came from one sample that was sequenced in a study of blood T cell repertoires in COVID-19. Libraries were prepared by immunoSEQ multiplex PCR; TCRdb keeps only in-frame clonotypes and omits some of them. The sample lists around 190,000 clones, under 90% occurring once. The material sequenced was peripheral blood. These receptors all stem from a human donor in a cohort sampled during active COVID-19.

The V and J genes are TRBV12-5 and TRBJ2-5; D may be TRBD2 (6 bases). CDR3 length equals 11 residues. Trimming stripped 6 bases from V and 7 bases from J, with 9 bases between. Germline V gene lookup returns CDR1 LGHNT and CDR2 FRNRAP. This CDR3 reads CASGKGGTQYF. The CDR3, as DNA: TGTGCTAGTGGCAAGGGAGGGACCCAGTACTTC.

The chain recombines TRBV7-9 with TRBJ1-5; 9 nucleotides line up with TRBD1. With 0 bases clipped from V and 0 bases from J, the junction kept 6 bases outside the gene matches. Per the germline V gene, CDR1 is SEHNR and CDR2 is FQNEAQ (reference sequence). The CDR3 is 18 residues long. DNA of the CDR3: TGTGCCAGCAGCTTAGCGTCACAGGGGGCGCGTAGCAATCAGCCCCAGCATTTT. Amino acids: CASSLASQGARSNQPQHF.

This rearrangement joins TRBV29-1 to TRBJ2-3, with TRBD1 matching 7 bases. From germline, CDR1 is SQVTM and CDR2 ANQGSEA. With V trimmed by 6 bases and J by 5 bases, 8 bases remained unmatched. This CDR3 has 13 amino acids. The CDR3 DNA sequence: TGCAGCGTGGGGACAGCGATAGAAGATACGCAGTATTTT. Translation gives CSVGTAIEDTQYF.

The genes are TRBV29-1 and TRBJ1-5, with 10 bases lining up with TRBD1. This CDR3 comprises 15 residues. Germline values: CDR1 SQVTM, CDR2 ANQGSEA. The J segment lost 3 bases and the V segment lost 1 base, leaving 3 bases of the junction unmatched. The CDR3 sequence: CSVEVGTGVNQPQHF. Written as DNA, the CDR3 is TGCAGCGTTGAAGTTGGGACAGGGGTCAATCAGCCCCAGCATTTT.

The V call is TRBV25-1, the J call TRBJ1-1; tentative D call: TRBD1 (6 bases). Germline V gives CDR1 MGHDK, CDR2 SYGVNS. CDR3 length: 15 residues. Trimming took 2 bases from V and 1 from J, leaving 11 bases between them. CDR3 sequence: CASSEVRTENTEAFF. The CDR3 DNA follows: TGTGCCAGCAGTGAAGTTCGGACAGAGAACACTGAAGCTTTCTTT.

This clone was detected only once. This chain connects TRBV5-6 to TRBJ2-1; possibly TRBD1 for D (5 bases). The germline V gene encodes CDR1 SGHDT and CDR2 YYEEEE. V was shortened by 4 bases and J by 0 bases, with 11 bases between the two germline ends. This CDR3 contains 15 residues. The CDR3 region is CASSQQVISYNEQFF. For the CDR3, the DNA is TGTGCCAGCAGCCAACAGGTTATCTCCTACAATGAGCAGTTCTTC.

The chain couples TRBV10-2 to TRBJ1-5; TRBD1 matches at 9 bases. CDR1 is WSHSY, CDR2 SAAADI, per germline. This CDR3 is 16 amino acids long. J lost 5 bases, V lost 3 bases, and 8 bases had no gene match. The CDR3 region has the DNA TGCGCCAGCAGTGACGGAAACAGGGGGCTCGATCAGCCCCAGCATTTT. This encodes CASSDGNRGLDQPQHF.

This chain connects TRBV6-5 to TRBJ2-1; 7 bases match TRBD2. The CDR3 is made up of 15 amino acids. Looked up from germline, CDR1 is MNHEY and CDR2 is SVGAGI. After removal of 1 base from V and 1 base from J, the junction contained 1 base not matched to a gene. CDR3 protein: CASSYLGGSYNEQFF. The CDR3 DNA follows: TGTGCCAGCAGTTACTTGGGGGGGTCCTACAATGAGCAGTTCTTC.

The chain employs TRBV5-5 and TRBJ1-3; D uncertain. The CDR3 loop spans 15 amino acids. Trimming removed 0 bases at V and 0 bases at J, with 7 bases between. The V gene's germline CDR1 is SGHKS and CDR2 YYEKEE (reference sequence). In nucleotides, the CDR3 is TGTGCCAGCAGCTTGGTGTCAAACTCTGGAAACACCATATATTTT. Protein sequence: CASSLVSNSGNTIYF.

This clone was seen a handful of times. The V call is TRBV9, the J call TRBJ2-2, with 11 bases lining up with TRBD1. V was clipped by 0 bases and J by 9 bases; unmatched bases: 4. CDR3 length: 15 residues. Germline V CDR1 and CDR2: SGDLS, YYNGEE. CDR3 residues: CASSVVGQGARELFF. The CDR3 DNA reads TGTGCCAGCAGCGTAGTCGGACAGGGGGCTCGGGAGCTGTTTTTT.

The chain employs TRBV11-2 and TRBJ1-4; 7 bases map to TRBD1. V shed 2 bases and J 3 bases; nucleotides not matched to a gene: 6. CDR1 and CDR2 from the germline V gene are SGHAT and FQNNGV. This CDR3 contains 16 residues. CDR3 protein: CASSLQGDLSNEKLFF. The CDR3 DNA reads TGTGCCAGCAGCTTACAGGGGGACCTGTCTAATGAAAAACTGTTTTTT.

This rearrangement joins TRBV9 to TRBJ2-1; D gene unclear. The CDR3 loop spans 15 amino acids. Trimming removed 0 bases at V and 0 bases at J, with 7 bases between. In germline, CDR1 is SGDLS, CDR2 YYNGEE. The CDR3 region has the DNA TGTGCCAGCAGCGTAGATACGGGCTCCTACAATGAGCAGTTCTTC. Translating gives CASSVDTGSYNEQFF. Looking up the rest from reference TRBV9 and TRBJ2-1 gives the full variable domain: DSGVTQTPKHLITATGQRVTLRCSPRSGDLSVYWYQQSLDQGLQFLIQYYNGEERAKGNILERFSAQQFPDLHSELNLSSLELGDSALYFCASSVDTGSYNEQFFGPGTRLTVL.

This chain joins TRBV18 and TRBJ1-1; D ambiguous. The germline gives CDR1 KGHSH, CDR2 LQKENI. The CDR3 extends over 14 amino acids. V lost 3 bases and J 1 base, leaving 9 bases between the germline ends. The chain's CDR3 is CASSPSVANTEAFF. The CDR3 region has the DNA TGTGCCAGCTCACCCTCGGTCGCGAACACTGAAGCTTTCTTT.

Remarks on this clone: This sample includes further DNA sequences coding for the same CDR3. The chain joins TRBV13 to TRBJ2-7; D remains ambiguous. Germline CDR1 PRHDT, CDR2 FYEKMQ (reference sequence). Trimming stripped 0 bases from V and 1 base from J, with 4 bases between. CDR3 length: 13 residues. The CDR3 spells CASSLGRSYEQYF. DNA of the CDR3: TGTGCCAGCAGCTTAGGGAGATCCTACGAGCAGTACTTC.